Shown below are 2 T cell receptor beta chains from a single sample sequenced in a study of blood T cells in healthy people across ages (dated by TCRdb to between 2015 and 2016). The method behind the library was 5' RACE. Data came from an Illumina HiSeq 2500. The second PCR ran for roughly 7 to 12 cycles and used a J-beta primer mix along with a sample-barcoded 5' primer. The public reads were quality trimmed at Q25 with fastp and then assembled into clones with MiXCR by TCRdb, keeping productive beta chains. Identical CDR3 protein sequences are pooled into one entry, listed with their most common genes and DNA. This sample has more than 500,000 distinct CDR3 sequences in its table, and 25% to 30% of those were observed once. Of the sample, 18% falls within the top ten clones. The sequencing input was blood. The receptors shown here come from a woman in her seventies in good health.

This chain uses TRBV6-6 with TRBJ1-2; D call uncertain. In germline, CDR1 is MNHNY, CDR2 SVGAGI (reference sequence). The V gene lost 11 bases and the J gene lost 5 bases, with 18 bases spanning the gap. This CDR3 is built from 13 residues. The CDR3 region has the DNA TGTGCCGGAGGTTTGCCAGGAGGTTATGGCTACACCTTC. This sequence encodes CAGGLPGGYGYTF.

This clonotype was seen a few times. Germline is not matched at one junction end, which may reflect a read error. The rearrangement uses TRBV11-1 and TRBJ1-4; 8 nucleotides line up with TRBD1. This CDR3 region has 20 residues. Germline V lookup: CDR1 SGHAT, CDR2 FQDESV (reference sequence). The CDR3 nucleotides are TGTGCCTGCAGCTTAGAGGGGGGGACAGGTGGCCGAAGTCCTAATGAAAAACTGTTTTTT. Translating it yields CACSLEGGTGGRSPNEKLFF. The whole variable domain, filled in from reference TRBV11-1 and TRBJ1-4, reads EAEVAQSPRYKITEKSQAVAFWCDPISGHATLYWYRQILGQGPELLVQFQDESVVDDSQLPKDRFSAERLKGVDSTLKIQPAELGDSAMYLCACSLEGGTGGRSPNEKLFFGSGTQLSVL.